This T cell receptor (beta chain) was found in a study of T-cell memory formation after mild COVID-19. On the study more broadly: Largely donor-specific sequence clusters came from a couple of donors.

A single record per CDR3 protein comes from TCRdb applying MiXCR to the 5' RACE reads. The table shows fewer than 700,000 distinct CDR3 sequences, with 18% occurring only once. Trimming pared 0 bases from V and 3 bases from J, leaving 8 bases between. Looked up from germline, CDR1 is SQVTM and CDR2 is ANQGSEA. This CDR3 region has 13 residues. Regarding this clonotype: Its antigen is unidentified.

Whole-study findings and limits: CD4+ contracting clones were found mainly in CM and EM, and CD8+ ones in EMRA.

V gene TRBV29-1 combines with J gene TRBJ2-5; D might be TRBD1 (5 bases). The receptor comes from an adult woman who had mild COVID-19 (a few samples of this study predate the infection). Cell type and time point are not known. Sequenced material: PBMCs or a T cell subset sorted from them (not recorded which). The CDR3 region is CSVEEVTEETQYF. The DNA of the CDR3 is TGCAGCGTTGAAGAGGTGACAGAAGAGACCCAGTACTTC.